These 14 T cell receptor beta chains originate from one sample sequenced in a study of cytomegalovirus exposure and HLA in healthy donors. The PCR was carried out with 60 Vbeta primers and 13 Jbeta primers. Clones were sequenced by immunoSEQ multiplex PCR, and TCRdb holds only the in-frame ones, with some missing. This table holds fewer than 250,000 clones, 79% found once. The sequencing sample was made of PBMCs. The receptors stem from a young woman in good health and CMV-seronegative.

The chain combines TRBV27 with TRBJ1-5; D might be TRBD1 (5 bases). The germline V gene has CDR1 MNHEY and CDR2 SMNVEV (reference sequence). The germline V and J ends were trimmed by 6 bases and 1 base, with 10 bases remaining between them. The CDR3 has 14 residues. The CDR3 nucleotides are TGTGCCAGCAGGGAATCAGGGAGCAATCAGCCCCAGCATTTT. Translated: CASRESGSNQPQHF.

The V and J genes are TRBV5-1 and TRBJ2-5; 11 nucleotides line up with TRBD2. Germline V gene sequence: CDR1 SGHRS, CDR2 YFSETQ. V lost 1 base to trimming and J lost 5 bases; unmatched junction nucleotides: 1. The CDR3 loop spans 14 amino acids. CDR3 in DNA: TGCGCCAGCAGCTTGACTAGCGGGAGTGAGACCCAGTACTTC. As protein: CASSLTSGSETQYF.

This sequence joins TRBV29-1 and TRBJ2-5; D is unresolved. The V gene lost 5 bases and the J gene lost 4 bases, with 14 bases spanning the gap. This CDR3 contains 13 residues. Germline V CDR1 and CDR2: SQVTM, ANQGSEA. The CDR3 DNA follows: TGCAGCGTTTTGGGTCACGGAGCAGAGACCCAGTACTTC. Protein product: CSVLGHGAETQYF. Complete variable domain (other parts from reference TRBV29-1 and TRBJ2-5): SAVISQKPSRDICQRGTSLTIQCQVDSQVTMMFWYRQQPGQSLTLIATANQGSEATYESGFVIDKFPISRPNLTFSTLTVSNMSPEDSSIYLCSVLGHGAETQYFGPGTRLLVL.

The chain joins TRBV6-6 to TRBJ2-7; D perhaps matches TRBD1 (6 bases). CDR1 is MNHNY and CDR2 is SVGAGI in the germline V gene (reference sequence). The CDR3 has 14 residues. V lost 0 bases to trimming and J lost 2 bases, with 8 bases between them. The chain's CDR3 is CASSYSQGPYEQYF. For the CDR3, the DNA is TGTGCCAGCAGTTACTCACAGGGACCCTACGAGCAGTACTTC.

This chain connects TRBV30 to TRBJ1-4; 7 bases agree with TRBD1. Germline V CDR1 and CDR2: GTSNPN, SVGIG (reference sequence). This CDR3 is built from 14 residues. V lost 3 bases and J lost 8; bases outside the gene matches: 9. The CDR3 DNA sequence: TGTGCCTGGAGAGCGAGGGACAGCCGGGAAAAACTGTTTTTT. This encodes CAWRARDSREKLFF.

The chain joins TRBV9 to TRBJ2-7; 12 bases map to TRBD1. This CDR3 is 16 amino acids long. CDR1 and CDR2 from the germline V gene are SGDLS and YYNGEE. J was trimmed by 4 bases and V by 3 bases; bases with no gene match: 8. For the CDR3, the DNA is TGTGCCAGCAGCGCGACACCGGGACAGGGGGCTTACGAGCAGTACTTC. Translation: CASSATPGQGAYEQYF. Full variable domain (remainder filled in from reference TRBV9 and TRBJ2-7): DSGVTQTPKHLITATGQRVTLRCSPRSGDLSVYWYQQSLDQGLQFLIQYYNGEERAKGNILERFSAQQFPDLHSELNLSSLELGDSALYFCASSATPGQGAYEQYFGPGTRLTVT.

The CDR3 here is CASSPSAGADYGYTF. The CDR3 nucleotides read TGTGCCAGCAGCCCCTCCGCAGGGGCTGACTATGGCTACACCTTC. The V and J genes are TRBV7-6 and TRBJ1-2; tentative D call: TRBD1 (6 bases). With 5 bases removed from V and 3 bases from J, the gap between germline ends came to 16 bases. Germline V gene lookup returns CDR1 SGHVS and CDR2 FNYEAQ. The CDR3 is 15 residues long.

J is TRBJ2-1 and V is TRBV30; D ambiguous. Trimming took off 5 bases at V and 5 bases at J, with 16 bases between the two ends. From germline, CDR1 is GTSNPN and CDR2 SVGIG (reference sequence). The CDR3 is made up of 14 amino acids. This chain's CDR3 is CAWRPTDPNNEQFF. In nucleotides, the CDR3 is TGTGCCTGGCGCCCTACCGATCCGAACAATGAGCAGTTCTTC.

This clone was counted a single time. V usage is TRBV28 and J usage is TRBJ2-7; the D gene is possibly TRBD1 (6 bases). Germline V CDR1 and CDR2: MDHEN, SYDVKM. The CDR3 totals 15 residues. V lost 5 bases, J lost 1 base, and 15 bases lay in between. The CDR3 bases are TGTGCCAGCAGTCTCCCCGCCGGACAGTCCTACGAGCAGTACTTC. It is translated as CASSLPAGQSYEQYF.

The chain is built from TRBV15 and TRBJ2-5; D may be TRBD1 (6 bases). The CDR3 extends over 14 amino acids. Trimming removed 0 bases from V and 5 bases from J, with 10 bases in between. In germline, CDR1 is LNHNV, CDR2 YYDKDF (reference sequence). CDR3 loop: CATSRDTGRETQYF. CDR3 nucleotide sequence: TGTGCCACCAGCAGAGATACAGGGCGGGAGACCCAGTACTTC.

The rearrangement uses TRBV10-3 and TRBJ2-1, with 11 bases identical to TRBD2. The germline V gene has CDR1 ENHRY and CDR2 SYGVKD. CDR3 length: 15 amino acids. The J segment lost 7 bases and the V segment lost 2 bases, leaving 4 bases of the junction unmatched. The CDR3 DNA reads TGTGCCATCAGTGAGCAACTAGCGGGGGATAATGAGCAGTTCTTC. Translation gives CAISEQLAGDNEQFF.

For the CDR3, the DNA is TGCGCCAGCAGGGGGACTAATCCTAAAATTAGCTCCTACAATGAGCAGTTCTTC. This translates into CASRGTNPKISSYNEQFF. The chain recombines TRBV10-1 with TRBJ2-1; 7 bases align to TRBD2. V lost 6 bases and J lost 0; bases outside the gene matches: 14. Germline loops: CDR1 WNHNN, CDR2 SYGVQD (reference sequence). The CDR3 sequence is 18 residues long.

The rearrangement links TRBV18 to TRBJ1-1; TRBD1 might be the D (5 bases). Looked up from germline, CDR1 is KGHSH and CDR2 is LQKENI. V dropped 5 bases and J dropped 1 base, with 11 bases sitting between them. The length of the CDR3 is 14 residues. The CDR3 nucleotides are TGTGCCAGCTCAGCGGGACGGCAGAACACTGAAGCTTTCTTT. The encoded protein is CASSAGRQNTEAFF. The full variable domain, with the rest looked up from reference TRBV18 and TRBJ1-1, is NAGVMQNPRHLVRRRGQEARLRCSPMKGHSHVYWYRQLPEEGLKFMVYLQKENIIDESGMPKERFSAEFPKEGPSILRIQQVVRGDSAAYFCASSAGRQNTEAFFGQGTRLTVV.

The chain couples TRBV6-5 to TRBJ1-1; TRBD1 matches at 7 bases. With V trimmed by 2 bases and J by 1 base, 1 base remained unmatched. This CDR3 contains 14 residues. Germline V CDR1 and CDR2: MNHEY, SVGAGI. CDR3 region: CASSYKGANTEAFF. For the CDR3, the DNA is TGTGCCAGCAGTTACAAGGGGGCGAACACTGAAGCTTTCTTT.